This T cell receptor (beta chain) was captured in a study of early T cells in non-severe SARS-CoV-2 infection. Study summary: Chains were unpaired, as sequencing was done on bulk RNA from unsorted whole blood. Overall study findings and caveats: Matching against VDJdb likely underestimated virus-specific expansions, favoring anti-spike CD8.

Molecules of cDNA were individually given unique molecular identifiers that were attached to them. TCRdb re-analysed the 5' RACE reads in MiXCR, keeping a single row per CDR3 protein. Of 60,000 to 80,000 distinct CDR3 sequences in the sample, 9% to 15% were seen once. This clonotype came up many times. Its target is unknown. CDR1 and CDR2 from the germline V gene are SGHTA and FQGNSA. Between the trimmed V and J ends, which lost 0 bases and 3 bases, there was a span of 11 bases. The CDR3 spans 15 residues. Material for sequencing was whole blood. This TCR was recovered from an adult who was a healthcare worker with PCR-confirmed SARS-CoV-2 infection or an uninfected control (not recorded which). The genes are TRBV7-2 and TRBJ1-1; D is unresolved. In DNA, the CDR3 is TGTGCCAGCAGCTTAGCGGGGTCCTGGGACACTGAAGCTTTCTTT. Protein product: CASSLAGSWDTEAFF.